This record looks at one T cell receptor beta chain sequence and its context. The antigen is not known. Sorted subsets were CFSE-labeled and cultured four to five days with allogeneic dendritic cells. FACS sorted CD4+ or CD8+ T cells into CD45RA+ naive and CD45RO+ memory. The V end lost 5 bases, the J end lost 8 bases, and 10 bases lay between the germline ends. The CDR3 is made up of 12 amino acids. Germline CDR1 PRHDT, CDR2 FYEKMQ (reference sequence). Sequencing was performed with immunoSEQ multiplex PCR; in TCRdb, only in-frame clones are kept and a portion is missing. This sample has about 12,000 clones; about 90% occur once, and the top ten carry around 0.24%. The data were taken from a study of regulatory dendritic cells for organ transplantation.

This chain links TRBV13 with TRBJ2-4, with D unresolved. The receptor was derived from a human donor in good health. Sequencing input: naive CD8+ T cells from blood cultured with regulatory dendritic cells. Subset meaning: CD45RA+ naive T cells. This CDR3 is CASSQMADIQYF. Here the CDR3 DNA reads TGTGCCAGCAGCCAGATGGCGGACATTCAGTACTTC. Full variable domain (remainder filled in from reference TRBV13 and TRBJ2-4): AAGVIQSPRHLIKEKRETATLKCYPIPRHDTVYWYQQGPGQDPQFLISFYEKMQSDKGSIPDRFSAQQFSDYHSELNMSSLELGDSALYFCASSQMADIQYFGAGTRLSVL.